A single sample is the source of the 20 T cell receptor beta chains below, sequenced in a study of response to subunit inactivated influenza vaccine. From the RT-PCR reads, TCRdb called clonotypes with MiXCR, one entry per CDR3 protein. This table holds roughly 700,000 distinct CDR3 sequences, about 15% found once. Material: PBMCs from blood, obtained about 14 days before vaccination. The receptors come from a man aged 45-65 years who received an inactivated influenza vaccine.

This clonotype has more than one count but fewer than ten. The gene calls are TRBV18 and TRBJ1-2; the D gene is possibly TRBD1 (5 bases). The germline V gene has CDR1 KGHSH and CDR2 LQKENI. V gave up 4 bases and J gave up 8 bases, with 14 bases separating them. The CDR3 sequence is 13 residues long. In nucleotides, the CDR3 is TGTGCCAGCTCACTCTCACGGGACGTCGGCTACACCTTC. Its protein product is CASSLSRDVGYTF.

This rearrangement joins TRBV4-2 to TRBJ1-4, with D hard to call. Germline V CDR1 and CDR2: LGHNA, YNFKEQ. The CDR3 length is 16 residues. The germline V and J ends were trimmed by 1 base and 3 bases, with 12 bases remaining between them. DNA for the CDR3: TGTGCCAGCAGCCAAGTGTCTGGGGTCTCTAATGAAAAACTGTTTTTT. Residues: CASSQVSGVSNEKLFF.

Many counts were recorded for this clonotype. The chain combines TRBV20-1 with TRBJ2-7; 10 bases align to TRBD2. CDR3 length equals 16 residues. V shed 3 bases, J shed 3 bases, and the junction held 11 bases outside the gene matches. Per the germline V gene, CDR1 is DFQATT and CDR2 is SNEGSKA (reference sequence). DNA of the CDR3: TGCAGTGCTAGTCCCCTTACTAGCGGGACCGTCTACGAGCAGTACTTC. Translating it yields CSASPLTSGTVYEQYF.

CDR3 nucleotide sequence: TGTGCCAGCAGCAAAAACGTGGGACAGACCTACGAGCAGTACTTC. It is translated as CASSKNVGQTYEQYF. This chain links TRBV27 with TRBJ2-7; TRBD1 matches at 7 bases. The V segment lost 6 bases and the J segment 2 bases; nucleotides outside the gene matches: 10. The CDR3 loop spans 15 amino acids. Germline V CDR1 and CDR2: MNHEY, SMNVEV (reference sequence).

This clonotype was seen more than once but under ten times. J is TRBJ2-5 and V is TRBV4-1, with D maybe TRBD2 (6 bases). Germline V CDR1 and CDR2: MGHRA, YSYEKL. With 4 bases removed from V and 4 bases from J, the gap between germline ends came to 16 bases. The CDR3 extends over 15 amino acids. This chain's CDR3 is CASSLRLGVGETQYF. The DNA of the CDR3 is TGCGCCAGCAGCCTTCGACTAGGGGTGGGAGAGACCCAGTACTTC.

Ten or more counts support this clonotype. This chain links TRBV4-2 with TRBJ1-1, with D hard to call. V gave up 5 bases and J gave up 3 bases, with 13 bases separating them. The CDR3 runs 14 residues. The germline V gene has CDR1 LGHNA and CDR2 YNFKEQ. The CDR3 sequence: CASSKLNGDTEAFF. The CDR3 DNA follows: TGTGCCAGCAGCAAATTGAACGGAGACACTGAAGCTTTCTTT.

This chain connects TRBV6-2 or TRBV6-3 to TRBJ2-7; D unclear. Trimming left V 4 bases short and J 3 bases short, with 7 bases between. This CDR3 comprises 12 residues. Germline CDR1 is MNHEY and CDR2 is SVGEGT. The CDR3 DNA follows: TGTGCCAGCAGTTGGGGATACTACGAGCAGTACTTC. Translated: CASSWGYYEQYF.

This clonotype was seen only a few times. This rearrangement joins TRBV6-1 to TRBJ2-3; 7 positions agree with TRBD1. Unmatched junction bases numbered 8, after V lost 6 bases and J lost 5 bases. The CDR3 has 14 residues. Germline CDR1 and CDR2: MNHNS and SASEGT. CDR3 DNA sequence: TGTGCCAGCAGAAGGGCAGGGGGTGTAGATACGCAGTATTTT. Its protein product is CASRRAGGVDTQYF.

Only a few counts were recorded for this clonotype. The J gene is TRBJ2-1, the V gene TRBV4-1, with 8 bases matching TRBD2. Germline V lookup: CDR1 MGHRA, CDR2 YSYEKL. Trimming took 1 base from V and 5 from J; bases not matched to a gene: 10. The CDR3 is made up of 17 amino acids. DNA for the CDR3: TGCGCCAGCAGCCAAGGTCAGCGGGAGTGGCGGCACAATGAGCAGTTCTTC. Its translation is CASSQGQREWRHNEQFF.

The chain couples TRBV10-3 to TRBJ2-1; TRBD2 aligns across 10 bases. The germline V gene has CDR1 ENHRY and CDR2 SYGVKD. V was clipped by 2 bases and J by 4 bases; unmatched bases: 2. This CDR3 spans 15 amino acids. CDR3 DNA: TGTGCCATCAGTGAGCCGGGACTAGCGTACAATGAGCAGTTCTTC. Translating it yields CAISEPGLAYNEQFF.

The table lists this clonotype with a few counts. The chain has TRBV28 and TRBJ2-3, with D unclear. This CDR3 comprises 14 residues. The V end lost 3 bases, the J end lost 2 bases, and 9 bases lay between the germline ends. Per germline, CDR1 MDHEN and CDR2 SYDVKM. The CDR3, as DNA: TGTGCCAGCAGTTTGACTCAGGCCACAGATACGCAGTATTTT. Amino acids: CASSLTQATDTQYF.

The gene calls are TRBV6-5 and TRBJ2-5, with D uncertain. Trimming pared 2 bases from V and 5 bases from J, leaving 12 bases between. The CDR3 length is 14 residues. Germline values: CDR1 MNHEY, CDR2 SVGAGI. CDR3 sequence reads: CASSYIPQEETQYF. The CDR3, as DNA: TGTGCCAGCAGTTACATTCCTCAGGAGGAGACCCAGTACTTC.

In this sample, this clonotype turned up a few times. The chain combines TRBV5-1 with TRBJ2-3; perhaps TRBD2 as D (6 bases). The germline gives CDR1 SGHRS, CDR2 YFSETQ. V lost 0 bases to trimming and J lost 4 bases, with 18 bases between them. The CDR3 runs to 17 residues. The CDR3 spells CASSLVFGGSGPDTQYF. The CDR3 bases are TGCGCCAGCAGCTTGGTCTTCGGGGGAAGTGGCCCAGATACGCAGTATTTT.

This clonotype was counted only a few times. This rearrangement joins TRBV7-2 to TRBJ2-1; D is ambiguous. Trimming took 9 bases from V and 8 from J, leaving 20 bases between them. CDR1 is SGHTA, CDR2 FQGNSA, per germline. The CDR3 spans 14 residues. The CDR3 loop is CASQLRAVGDEQFF. CDR3 coding DNA: TGTGCCAGTCAACTCCGGGCCGTCGGAGATGAGCAGTTCTTC.

This chain connects TRBV10-1 to TRBJ2-3; possibly TRBD1 for D (5 bases). V shed 4 bases and J shed 1 base, with 9 bases lying between them. This CDR3 contains 14 residues. CDR1 and CDR2 (germline): WNHNN, SYGVQD (reference sequence). The CDR3 here is CASSVGLRTDTQYF. CDR3 DNA: TGCGCCAGCAGTGTGGGGCTCCGCACAGATACGCAGTATTTT.

This clonotype was recorded a few times. The gene calls are TRBV28 and TRBJ2-7; no firm D call. V was clipped by 3 bases and J by 2 bases, with 11 bases between them. Germline V lookup: CDR1 MDHEN, CDR2 SYDVKM. The CDR3 contains 14 residues. Written as DNA, the CDR3 is TGTGCCAGCAGTTTGGTAGGGCGGACCTACGAGCAGTACTTC. It codes for CASSLVGRTYEQYF.

This sequence joins TRBV24-1 and TRBJ1-2; D unclear. V was shortened by 3 bases and J by 6 bases, with 13 bases between the two germline ends. The germline CDR1 and CDR2 sequences are KGHDR and SFDVKD. The CDR3 extends over 14 amino acids. The CDR3 nucleotides read TGTGCCACCAGTGATACTGCACAGCTCGATGGCTACACCTTC. Translated, it gives CATSDTAQLDGYTF.

The CDR3 protein is CASSSIGGDEQYF. The CDR3 DNA reads TGTGCCAGCAGCTCAATTGGAGGGGACGAGCAGTACTTC. The chain uses TRBV5-5 and TRBJ2-7, with a weak D call TRBD2 (6 bases). The CDR3 has 13 amino acids. Trimming shortened V by 3 bases and J by 5 bases, and 12 bases separated the two germline ends. CDR1 SGHKS and CDR2 YYEKEE come from the germline V gene (reference sequence).

This clonotype was counted only a few times. V is TRBV7-2 and J is TRBJ2-1, with D perhaps TRBD2 (6 bases). Trimming left V 2 bases short and J 7 bases short, with 18 bases between. This CDR3 region has 16 residues. The V gene's germline CDR1 is SGHTA and CDR2 FQGNSA. The CDR3 loop reads CASSLIWIAGKNEQFF. CDR3 coding DNA: TGTGCCAGCAGCTTAATATGGATTGCGGGAAAAAATGAGCAGTTCTTC.

This clonotype was recorded many times. The V gene is TRBV20-1, the J gene TRBJ1-2; 7 positions match TRBD1. This CDR3 contains 14 residues. CDR1 DFQATT and CDR2 SNEGSKA come from the germline V gene (reference sequence). V trimming: 5 bases; J trimming: 5 bases; junction bases outside the gene matches: 11. CDR3 in amino acids: CSAFKKTGPYGYTF. CDR3 sequence (DNA): TGCAGTGCTTTCAAAAAGACAGGGCCGTATGGCTACACCTTC.